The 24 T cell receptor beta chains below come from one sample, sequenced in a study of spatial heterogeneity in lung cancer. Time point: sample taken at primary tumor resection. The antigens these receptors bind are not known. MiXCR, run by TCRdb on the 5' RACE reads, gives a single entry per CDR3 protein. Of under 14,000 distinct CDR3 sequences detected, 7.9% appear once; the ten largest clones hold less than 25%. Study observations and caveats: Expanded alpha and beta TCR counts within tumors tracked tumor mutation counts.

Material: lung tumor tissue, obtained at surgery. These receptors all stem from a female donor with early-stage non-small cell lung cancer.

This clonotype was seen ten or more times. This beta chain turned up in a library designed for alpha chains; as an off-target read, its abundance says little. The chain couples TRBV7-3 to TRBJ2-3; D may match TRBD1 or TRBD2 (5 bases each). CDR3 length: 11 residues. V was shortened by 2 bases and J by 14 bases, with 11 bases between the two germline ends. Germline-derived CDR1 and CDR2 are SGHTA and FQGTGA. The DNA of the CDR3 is TGTGCCAGCAGCTTAGGGACGCCCCTGTATTTT. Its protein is CASSLGTPLYF.

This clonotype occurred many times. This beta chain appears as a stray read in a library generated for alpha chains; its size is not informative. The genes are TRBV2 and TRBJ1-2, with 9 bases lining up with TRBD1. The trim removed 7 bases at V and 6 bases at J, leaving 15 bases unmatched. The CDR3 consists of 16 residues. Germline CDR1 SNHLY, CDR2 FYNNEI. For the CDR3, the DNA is TGTGCCAGCATCCGGACGTCAACAGGGGGCCGGGATGGCTACACCTTC. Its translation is CASIRTSTGGRDGYTF. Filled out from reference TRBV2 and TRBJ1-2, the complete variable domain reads EPEVTQTPSHQVTQMGQEVILRCVPISNHLYFYWYRQILGQKVEFLVSFYNNEISEKSEIFDDQFSVERPDGSNFTLKIRSTKLEDSAMYFCASIRTSTGGRDGYTFGSGTRLTVV.

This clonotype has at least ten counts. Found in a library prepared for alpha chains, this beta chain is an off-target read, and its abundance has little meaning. The CDR3 reads CASSEFRTRDGYTF. The CDR3 nucleotides read TGTGCCAGCAGTGAATTTAGGACACGGGATGGCTACACCTTC. The V and J genes are TRBV25-1 and TRBJ1-2; D might be TRBD1 (5 bases). CDR1 is MGHDK and CDR2 is SYGVNS in the germline V gene. Trimming pared 1 base from V and 6 bases from J, leaving 12 bases between. This CDR3 is 14 amino acids long.

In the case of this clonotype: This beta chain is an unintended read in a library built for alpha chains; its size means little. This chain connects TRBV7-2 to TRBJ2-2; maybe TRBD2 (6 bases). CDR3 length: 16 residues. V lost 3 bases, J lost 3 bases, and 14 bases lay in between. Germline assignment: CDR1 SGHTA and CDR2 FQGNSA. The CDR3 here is CASSFRLVSDTGELFF. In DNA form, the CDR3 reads TGTGCCAGCAGCTTCCGACTAGTTTCGGACACCGGGGAGCTGTTTTTT.

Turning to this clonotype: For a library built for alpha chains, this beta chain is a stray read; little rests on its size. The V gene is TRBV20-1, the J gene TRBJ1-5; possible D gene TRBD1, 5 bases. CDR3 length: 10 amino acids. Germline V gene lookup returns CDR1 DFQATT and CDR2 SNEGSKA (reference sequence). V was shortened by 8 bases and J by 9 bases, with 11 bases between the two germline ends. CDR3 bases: TGCAGTACAACGACAGCGCCCCAGCATTTT. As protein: CSTTTAPQHF.

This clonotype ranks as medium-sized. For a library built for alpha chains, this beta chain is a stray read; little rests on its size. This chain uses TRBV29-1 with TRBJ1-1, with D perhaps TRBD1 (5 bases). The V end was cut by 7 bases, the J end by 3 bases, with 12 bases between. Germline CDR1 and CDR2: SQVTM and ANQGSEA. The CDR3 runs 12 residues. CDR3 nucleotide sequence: TGCAGCGCCGGGGGGTTCGACACTGAAGCTTTCTTT. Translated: CSAGGFDTEAFF. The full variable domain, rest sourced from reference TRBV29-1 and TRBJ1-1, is SAVISQKPSRDICQRGTSLTIQCQVDSQVTMMFWYRQQPGQSLTLIATANQGSEATYESGFVIDKFPISRPNLTFSTLTVSNMSPEDSSIYLCSAGGFDTEAFFGQGTRLTVV.

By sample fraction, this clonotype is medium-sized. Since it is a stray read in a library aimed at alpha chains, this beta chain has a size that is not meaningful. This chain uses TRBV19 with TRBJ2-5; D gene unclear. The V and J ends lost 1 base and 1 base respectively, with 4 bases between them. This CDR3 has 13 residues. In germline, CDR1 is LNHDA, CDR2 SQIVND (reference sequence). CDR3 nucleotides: TGTGCCAGTAGTATAGTACTCCAAGAGACCCAGTACTTC. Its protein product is CASSIVLQETQYF.

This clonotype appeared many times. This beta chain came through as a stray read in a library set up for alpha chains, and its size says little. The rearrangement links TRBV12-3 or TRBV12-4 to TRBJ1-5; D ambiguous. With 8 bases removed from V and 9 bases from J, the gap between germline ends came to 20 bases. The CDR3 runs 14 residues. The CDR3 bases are TGTGCCAGCTCGGGCAGTACCGTTGTAGGGCCCCAGCATTTT. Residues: CASSGSTVVGPQHF.

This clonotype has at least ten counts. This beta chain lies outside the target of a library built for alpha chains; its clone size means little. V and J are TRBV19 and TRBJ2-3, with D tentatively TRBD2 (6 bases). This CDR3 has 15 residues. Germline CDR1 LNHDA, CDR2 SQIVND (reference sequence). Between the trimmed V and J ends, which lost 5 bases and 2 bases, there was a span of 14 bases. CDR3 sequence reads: CASSLRRGFTDTQYF. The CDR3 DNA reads TGTGCCAGTAGTTTAAGACGGGGGTTCACAGATACGCAGTATTTT.

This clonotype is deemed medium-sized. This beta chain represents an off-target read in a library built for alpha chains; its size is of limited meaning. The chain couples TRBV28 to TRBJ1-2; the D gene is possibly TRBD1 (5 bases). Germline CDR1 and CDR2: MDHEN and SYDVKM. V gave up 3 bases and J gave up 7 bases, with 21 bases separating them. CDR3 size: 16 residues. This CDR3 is CASSFPPGTNQFGYTF. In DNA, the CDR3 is TGTGCCAGCAGTTTCCCCCCCGGGACGAACCAATTTGGCTACACCTTC.

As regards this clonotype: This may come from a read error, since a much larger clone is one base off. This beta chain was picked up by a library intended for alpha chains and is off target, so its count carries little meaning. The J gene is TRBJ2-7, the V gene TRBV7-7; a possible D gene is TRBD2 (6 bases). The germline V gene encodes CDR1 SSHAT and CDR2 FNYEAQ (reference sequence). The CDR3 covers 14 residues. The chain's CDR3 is CTSSLEAGSYEQYF. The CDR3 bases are TGTACCAGCAGCTTAGAAGCGGGCAGCTACGAGCAGTACTTC.

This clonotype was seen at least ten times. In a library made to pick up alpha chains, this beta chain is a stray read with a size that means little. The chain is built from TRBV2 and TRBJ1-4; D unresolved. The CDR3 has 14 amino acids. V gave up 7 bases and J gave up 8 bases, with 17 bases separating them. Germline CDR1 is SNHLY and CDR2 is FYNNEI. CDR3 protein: CASNYGVVREKLFF. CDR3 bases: TGTGCCAGCAACTACGGGGTGGTTCGAGAAAAACTGTTTTTT.

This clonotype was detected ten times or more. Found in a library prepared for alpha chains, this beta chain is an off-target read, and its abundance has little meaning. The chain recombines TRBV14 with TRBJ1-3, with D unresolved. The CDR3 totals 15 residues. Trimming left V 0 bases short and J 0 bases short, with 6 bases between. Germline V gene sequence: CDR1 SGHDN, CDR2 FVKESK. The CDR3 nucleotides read TGTGCCAGCAGCCAAGAACTGGGCTCTGGAAACACCATATATTTT. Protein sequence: CASSQELGSGNTIYF.

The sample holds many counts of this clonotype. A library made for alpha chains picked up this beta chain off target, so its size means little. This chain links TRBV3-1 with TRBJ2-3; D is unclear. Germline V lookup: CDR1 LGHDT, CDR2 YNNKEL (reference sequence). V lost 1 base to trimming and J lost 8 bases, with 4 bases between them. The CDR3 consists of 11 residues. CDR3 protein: CASSQARTQYF. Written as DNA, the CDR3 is TGTGCCAGCAGCCAAGCACGTACGCAGTATTTT.

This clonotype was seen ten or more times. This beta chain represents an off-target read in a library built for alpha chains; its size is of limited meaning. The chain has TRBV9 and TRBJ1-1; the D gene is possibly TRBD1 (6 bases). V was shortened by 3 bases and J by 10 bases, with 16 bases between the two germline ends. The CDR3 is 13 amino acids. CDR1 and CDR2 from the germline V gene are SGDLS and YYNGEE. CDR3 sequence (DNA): TGTGCCAGCAGCGGACCGGGGGCCGAGACAGCTTTCTTT. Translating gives CASSGPGAETAFF.

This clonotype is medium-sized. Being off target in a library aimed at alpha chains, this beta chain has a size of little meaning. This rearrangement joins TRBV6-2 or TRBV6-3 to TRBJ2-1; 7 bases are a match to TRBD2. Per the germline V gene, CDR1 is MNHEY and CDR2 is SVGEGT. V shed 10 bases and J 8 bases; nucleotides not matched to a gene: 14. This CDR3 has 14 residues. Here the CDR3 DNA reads TGTGCCACCTCCCCCCGACTAGCCGGCGATGAGCAGTTCTTC. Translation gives CATSPRLAGDEQFF.

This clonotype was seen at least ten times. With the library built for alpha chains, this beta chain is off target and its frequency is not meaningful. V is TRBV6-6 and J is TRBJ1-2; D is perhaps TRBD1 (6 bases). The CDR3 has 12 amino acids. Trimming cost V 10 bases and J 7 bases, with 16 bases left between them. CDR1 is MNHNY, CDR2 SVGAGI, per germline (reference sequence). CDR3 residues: CATRGGSFGYTF. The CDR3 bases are TGTGCCACTAGGGGGGGAAGTTTTGGCTACACCTTC.

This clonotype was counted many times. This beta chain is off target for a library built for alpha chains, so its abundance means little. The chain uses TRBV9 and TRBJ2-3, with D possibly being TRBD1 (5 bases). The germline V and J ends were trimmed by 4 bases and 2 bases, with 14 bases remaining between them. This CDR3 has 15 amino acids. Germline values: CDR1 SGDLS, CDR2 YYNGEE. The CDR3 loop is CASSTQIGATDTQYF. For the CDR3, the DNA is TGTGCCAGCAGCACTCAGATAGGGGCCACAGATACGCAGTATTTT.

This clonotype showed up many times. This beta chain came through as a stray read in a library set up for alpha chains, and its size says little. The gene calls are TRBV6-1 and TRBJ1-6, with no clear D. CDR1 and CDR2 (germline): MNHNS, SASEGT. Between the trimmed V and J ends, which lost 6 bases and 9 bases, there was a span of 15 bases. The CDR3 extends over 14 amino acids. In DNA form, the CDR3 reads TGTGCCAGCAGCGAACTGGGCCTGGGTTCACCCCTCCACTTT. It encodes CASSELGLGSPLHF.

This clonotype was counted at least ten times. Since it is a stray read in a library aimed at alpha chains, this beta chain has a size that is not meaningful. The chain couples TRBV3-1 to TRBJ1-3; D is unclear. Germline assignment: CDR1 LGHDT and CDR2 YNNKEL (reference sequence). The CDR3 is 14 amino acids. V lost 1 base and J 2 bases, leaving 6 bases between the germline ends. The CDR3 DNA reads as TGTGCCAGCAGCCAAGCAGGCCCTGGAAACACCATATATTTT. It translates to CASSQAGPGNTIYF. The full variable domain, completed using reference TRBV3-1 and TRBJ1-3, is DTAVSQTPKYLVTQMGNDKSIKCEQNLGHDTMYWYKQDSKKFLKIMFSYNNKELIINETVPNRFSPKSPDKAHLNLHINSLELGDSAVYFCASSQAGPGNTIYFGEGSWLTVV.

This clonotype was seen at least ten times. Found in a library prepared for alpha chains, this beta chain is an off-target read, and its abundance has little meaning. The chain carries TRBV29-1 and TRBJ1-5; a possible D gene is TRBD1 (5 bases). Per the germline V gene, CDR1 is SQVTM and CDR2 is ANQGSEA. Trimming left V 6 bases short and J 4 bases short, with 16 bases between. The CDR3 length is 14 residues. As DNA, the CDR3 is TGCAGCGTATCAACAGGTCCAAAAAATCAGCCCCAGCATTTT. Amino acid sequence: CSVSTGPKNQPQHF.

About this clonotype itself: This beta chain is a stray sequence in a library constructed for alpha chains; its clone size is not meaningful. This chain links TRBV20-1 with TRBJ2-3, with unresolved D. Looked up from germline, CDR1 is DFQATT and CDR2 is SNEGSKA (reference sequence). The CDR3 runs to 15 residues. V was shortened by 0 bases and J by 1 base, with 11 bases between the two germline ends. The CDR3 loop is CSARDPLAGTDTQYF. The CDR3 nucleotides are TGCAGTGCTAGAGATCCTTTGGCAGGCACAGATACGCAGTATTTT.

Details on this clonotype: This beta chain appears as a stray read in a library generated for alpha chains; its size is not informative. CDR3 sequence (DNA): TGTGCCAGCAGCTGGGGGACTAGCGGGGTAGCCAAAAACATTCAGTACTTC. Translation gives CASSWGTSGVAKNIQYF. The V call is TRBV5-5, the J call TRBJ2-4; 13 positions match TRBD2. This CDR3 is built from 17 residues. Germline V gives CDR1 SGHKS, CDR2 YYEKEE (reference sequence). V shed 3 bases and J 0 bases; nucleotides not matched to a gene: 3.

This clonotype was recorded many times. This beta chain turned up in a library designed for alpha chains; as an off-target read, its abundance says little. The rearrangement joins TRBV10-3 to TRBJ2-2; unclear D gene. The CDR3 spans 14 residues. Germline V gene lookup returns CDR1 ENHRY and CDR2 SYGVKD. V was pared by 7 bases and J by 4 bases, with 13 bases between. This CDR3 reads CAITTGVATGELFF. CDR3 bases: TGTGCCATCACCACTGGGGTGGCCACCGGGGAGCTGTTTTTT.